A single sample gave rise to the 15 T cell receptor beta chains below, sequenced in a study of human thymus T cells. Assay used: immunoSEQ multiplex PCR; TCRdb lists only in-frame clones, some missing. The sample records about 78,000 clones, 90% to 98% being singletons. In corrective heart surgery, resections were taken, and these provided the thymus tissue. Sequenced: thymus tissue. These receptors all stem from a boy younger than two with a congenital heart defect but otherwise immunologically healthy.

V gene TRBV5-6 combines with J gene TRBJ1-1; 9 bases agree with TRBD1. This CDR3 spans 15 amino acids. The germline V gene encodes CDR1 SGHDT and CDR2 YYEEEE. J lost 1 base, V lost 4 bases, and 5 bases had no gene match. The CDR3 nucleotides read TGTGCCAGCAGCATTCGACAGGGGGGGAACACTGAAGCTTTCTTT. Translation gives CASSIRQGGNTEAFF.

This chain joins TRBV10-3 and TRBJ2-7; 13 nucleotides match TRBD2. CDR3 length: 12 amino acids. Trimming removed 10 bases from V and 9 bases from J; junction bases left unmatched: 6. In germline, CDR1 is ENHRY, CDR2 SYGVKD. The CDR3 loop reads CATGTSGNGQYF. CDR3 sequence (DNA): TGTGCCACCGGGACTAGCGGGAACGGGCAGTACTTC.

The chain links TRBV6-1 to TRBJ1-4, with 7 bases identical to TRBD1. V was pared by 5 bases and J by 7 bases, with 7 bases of the junction left unmatched. The CDR3 sequence is 14 residues long. The germline gives CDR1 MNHNS, CDR2 SASEGT. CDR3 in DNA: TGTGCCAGCAGTATGGAGGGGGCAAGTGAAAAACTGTTTTTT. It encodes CASSMEGASEKLFF.

The V gene is TRBV19, the J gene TRBJ2-7; unclear D gene. Germline V gene data show CDR1 as LNHDA and CDR2 as SQIVND (reference sequence). The CDR3 has 12 residues. V was pared by 5 bases and J by 6 bases, with 11 bases between. CDR3 nucleotide sequence: TGTGCCAGTAGTCGGCGGTCCGGCGAGCAGTACTTC. It translates to CASSRRSGEQYF.

The chain is built from TRBV7-9 and TRBJ1-4, with D maybe TRBD1 (5 bases). Trimming pared 6 bases from V and 3 bases from J, leaving 20 bases between. The CDR3 consists of 17 residues. Germline values: CDR1 SEHNR, CDR2 FQNEAQ (reference sequence). The CDR3: CASRLQASRGANEKLFF. In nucleotides, the CDR3 is TGTGCCAGCAGACTCCAAGCCAGCCGGGGGGCTAATGAAAAACTGTTTTTT. The full variable domain, its missing parts supplied by reference TRBV7-9 and TRBJ1-4, is DTGVSQNPRHKITKRGQNVTFRCDPISEHNRLYWYRQTLGQGPEFLTYFQNEAQLEKSRLLSDRFSAERPKGSFSTLEIQRTEQGDSAMYLCASRLQASRGANEKLFFGSGTQLSVL.

V usage is TRBV27 and J usage is TRBJ1-5, with 8 bases fitting TRBD1. CDR3 length: 19 residues. V dropped 5 bases and J dropped 3; count of bases not matched to a gene: 18. CDR1 and CDR2 from the germline V gene are MNHEY and SMNVEV (reference sequence). In DNA form, the CDR3 reads TGTGCCAGCAGTCCTATCCCGATAGAACGGACAGGGAACAATCAGCCCCAGCATTTT. This translates into CASSPIPIERTGNNQPQHF.

The rearrangement joins TRBV12-5 to TRBJ2-5, with D perhaps matching TRBD1 or TRBD2 (5 bases each). Germline loops: CDR1 LGHNT, CDR2 FRNRAP. Trimming removed 1 base at V and 5 bases at J, with 11 bases between. The length of the CDR3 is 14 residues. The CDR3 region has the DNA TGTGCTAGTGGTTTGGGGGGGTGGGCGGAGACCCAGTACTTC. Translated, it gives CASGLGGWAETQYF.

This sequence joins TRBV7-2 and TRBJ2-3; 8 nucleotides match TRBD1. Per germline, CDR1 SGHTA and CDR2 FQGNSA. J lost 3 bases, V lost 1 base, and 9 bases had no gene match. The CDR3 spans 17 residues. The CDR3 DNA sequence: TGTGCCAGCAGCTTAGGAAGACAGGGGAGGTTTACAGATACGCAGTATTTT. Its translation is CASSLGRQGRFTDTQYF.

The chain is built from TRBV7-3 and TRBJ1-1; possibly TRBD1 for D (6 bases). The CDR3 length is 14 residues. CDR1 is SGHTA and CDR2 is FQGTGA in the germline V gene. Trimming stripped 4 bases from V and 0 bases from J, with 9 bases between. The CDR3 reads CASSSTGMNTEAFF. CDR3 DNA: TGTGCCAGCAGCTCGACAGGTATGAACACTGAAGCTTTCTTT.

This sequence joins TRBV28 and TRBJ2-7; D is unresolved. Trimming took off 6 bases at V and 0 bases at J, with 12 bases between the two ends. Looked up from germline, CDR1 is MDHEN and CDR2 is SYDVKM. The CDR3 is 14 residues long. The CDR3 DNA reads as TGTGCCAGCAGGGAAGCAACTTCCTCCTACGAGCAGTACTTC. Translating it yields CASREATSSYEQYF. Filled out from reference TRBV28 and TRBJ2-7, the complete variable domain reads DVKVTQSSRYLVKRTGEKVFLECVQDMDHENMFWYRQDPGLGLRLIYFSYDVKMKEKGDIPEGYSVSREKKERFSLILESASTNQTSMYLCASREATSSYEQYFGPGTRLTVT.

This clone showed up just a few times. The chain links TRBV4-2 to TRBJ1-5; D is undetermined. The CDR3 totals 14 residues. Trimming removed 0 bases at V and 7 bases at J, with 10 bases between. Germline assignment: CDR1 LGHNA and CDR2 YNFKEQ. The CDR3, as DNA: TGTGCCAGCAGCCAAGATCTCTTGGGACAGCCCCAGCATTTT. This encodes CASSQDLLGQPQHF.

DNA of the CDR3: TGTGCCAGCAGCTTAGCGGGCAGGGGTGTTGATACGCAGTATTTT. Its protein product is CASSLAGRGVDTQYF. The chain combines TRBV7-2 with TRBJ2-3; weak D call: TRBD1 (6 bases). The V end lost 0 bases, the J end lost 6 bases, and 13 bases lay between the germline ends. The CDR3 is 15 amino acids. Looked up from germline, CDR1 is SGHTA and CDR2 is FQGNSA.

V gene TRBV19 combines with J gene TRBJ1-2; the D is unclear. The CDR3 covers 14 residues. Germline assignment: CDR1 LNHDA and CDR2 SQIVND (reference sequence). Trimming left V 5 bases short and J 8 bases short, with 18 bases between. In DNA form, the CDR3 reads TGTGCCAGTAGTTCAAGGGTGGCGGAGTTGGGCTACACCTTC. It codes for CASSSRVAELGYTF.

V gene TRBV9 combines with J gene TRBJ1-1; D might be TRBD1 (6 bases). V was pared by 0 bases and J by 1 base, with 10 bases between. The CDR3 has 15 amino acids. Germline CDR1 reads SGDLS; CDR2 reads YYNGEE. The CDR3 is CASSVVGGRNTEAFF. CDR3 DNA: TGTGCCAGCAGCGTAGTAGGGGGGAGGAACACTGAAGCTTTCTTT.

This chain links TRBV11-3 with TRBJ1-1; weak D call: TRBD1 (6 bases). The CDR3 is 13 residues long. Trimming took off 3 bases at V and 5 bases at J, with 10 bases between the two ends. Germline V gives CDR1 SGHNT, CDR2 YENEEA. CDR3 amino acids: CASSFNRATEAFF. In DNA form, the CDR3 reads TGTGCCAGCAGCTTTAACAGGGCGACTGAAGCTTTCTTT.